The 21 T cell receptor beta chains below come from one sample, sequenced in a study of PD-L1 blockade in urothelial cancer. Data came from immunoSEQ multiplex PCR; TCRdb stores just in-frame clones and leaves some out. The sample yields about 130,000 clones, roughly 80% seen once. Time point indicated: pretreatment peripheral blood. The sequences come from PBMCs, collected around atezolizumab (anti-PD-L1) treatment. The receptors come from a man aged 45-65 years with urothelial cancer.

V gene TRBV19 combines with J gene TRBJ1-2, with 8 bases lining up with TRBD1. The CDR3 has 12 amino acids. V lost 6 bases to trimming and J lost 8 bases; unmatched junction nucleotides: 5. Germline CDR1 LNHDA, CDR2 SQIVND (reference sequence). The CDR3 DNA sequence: TGTGCCAGTAGACAGGGGGACCGGGGCTACACCTTC. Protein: CASRQGDRGYTF.

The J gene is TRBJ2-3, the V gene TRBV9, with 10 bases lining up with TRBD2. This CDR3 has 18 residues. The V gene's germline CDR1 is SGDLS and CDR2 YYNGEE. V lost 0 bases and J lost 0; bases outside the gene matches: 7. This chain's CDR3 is CASSVATSTSGSTDTQYF. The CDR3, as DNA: TGTGCCAGCAGCGTAGCTACGTCGACTAGCGGGAGCACAGATACGCAGTATTTT.

CDR3 amino acids: CASSERRTGKNQPQHF. As DNA, the CDR3 is TGTGCCAGCAGTGAGAGGAGGACAGGGAAGAACCAGCCCCAGCATTTT. The chain recombines TRBV6-1 with TRBJ1-5; TRBD1 matches 8 bases. The germline V gene has CDR1 MNHNS and CDR2 SASEGT. The length of the CDR3 is 16 residues. Unmatched junction bases numbered 11, after V lost 3 bases and J lost 7 bases.

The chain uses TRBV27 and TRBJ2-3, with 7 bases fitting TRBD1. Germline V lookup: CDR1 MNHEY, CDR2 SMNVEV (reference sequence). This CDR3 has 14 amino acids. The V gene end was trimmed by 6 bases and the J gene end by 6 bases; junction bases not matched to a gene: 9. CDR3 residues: CASRPGQTFDTQYF. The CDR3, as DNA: TGTGCCAGCAGGCCGGGACAGACGTTCGATACGCAGTATTTT.

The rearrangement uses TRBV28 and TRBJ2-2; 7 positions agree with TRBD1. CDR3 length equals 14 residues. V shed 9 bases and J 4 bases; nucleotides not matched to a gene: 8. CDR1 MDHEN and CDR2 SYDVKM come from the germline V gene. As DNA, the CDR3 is TGTGCCAGTGCTATCGACAGGGTCACCGGGGAGCTGTTTTTT. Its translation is CASAIDRVTGELFF.

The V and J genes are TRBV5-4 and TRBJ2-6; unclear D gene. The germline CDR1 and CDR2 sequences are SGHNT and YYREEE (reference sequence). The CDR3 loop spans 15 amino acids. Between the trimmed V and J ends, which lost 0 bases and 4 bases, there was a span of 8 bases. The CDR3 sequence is CASSLAGSGANVLTF. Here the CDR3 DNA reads TGTGCCAGCAGCTTGGCAGGTTCAGGGGCCAACGTCCTGACTTTC.

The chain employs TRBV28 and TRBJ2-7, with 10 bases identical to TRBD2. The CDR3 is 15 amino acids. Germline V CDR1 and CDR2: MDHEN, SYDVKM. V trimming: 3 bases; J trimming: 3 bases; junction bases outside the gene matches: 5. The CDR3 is CASSLAVAGGYEQYF. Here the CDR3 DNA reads TGTGCCAGCAGTTTGGCAGTAGCGGGAGGCTACGAGCAGTACTTC.

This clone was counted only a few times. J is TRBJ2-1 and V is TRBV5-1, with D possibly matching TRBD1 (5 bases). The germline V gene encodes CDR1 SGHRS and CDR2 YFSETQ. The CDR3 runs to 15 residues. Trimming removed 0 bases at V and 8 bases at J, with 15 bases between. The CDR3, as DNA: TGCGCCAGCAGCTTGGAGGGGTCGGAGTGGGATGAGCAGTTCTTC. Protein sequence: CASSLEGSEWDEQFF. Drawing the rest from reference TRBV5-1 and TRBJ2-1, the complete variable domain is KAGVTQTPRYLIKTRGQQVTLSCSPISGHRSVSWYQQTPGQGLQFLFEYFSETQRNKGNFPGRFSGRQFSNSRSEMNVSTLELGDSALYLCASSLEGSEWDEQFFGPGTRLTVL.

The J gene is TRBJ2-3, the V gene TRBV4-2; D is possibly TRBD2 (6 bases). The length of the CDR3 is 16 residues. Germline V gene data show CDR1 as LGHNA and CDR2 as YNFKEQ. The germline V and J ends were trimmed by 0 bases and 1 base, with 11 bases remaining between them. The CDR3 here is CASSQDWRGGTDTQYF. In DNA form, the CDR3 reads TGTGCCAGCAGCCAAGATTGGCGGGGCGGCACAGATACGCAGTATTTT.

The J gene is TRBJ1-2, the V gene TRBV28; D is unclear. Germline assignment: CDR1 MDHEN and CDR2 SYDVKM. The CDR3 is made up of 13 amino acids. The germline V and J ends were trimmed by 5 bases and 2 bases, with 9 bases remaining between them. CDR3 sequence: CASSDGRNYGYTF. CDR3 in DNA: TGTGCCAGCAGTGACGGGAGAAACTATGGCTACACCTTC.

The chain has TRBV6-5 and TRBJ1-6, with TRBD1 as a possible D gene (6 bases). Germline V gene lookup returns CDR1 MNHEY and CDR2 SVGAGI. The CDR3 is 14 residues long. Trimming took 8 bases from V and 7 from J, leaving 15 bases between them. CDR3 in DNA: TGTGCCAGCGCCCGGACAGTCCAAAATTCACCCCTCCACTTT. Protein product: CASARTVQNSPLHF.

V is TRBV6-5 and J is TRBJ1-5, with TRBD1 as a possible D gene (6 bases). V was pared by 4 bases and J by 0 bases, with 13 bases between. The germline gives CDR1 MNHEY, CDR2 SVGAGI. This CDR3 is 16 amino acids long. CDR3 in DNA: TGTGCCAGCAGTTCCGGACAGTTGTATAGCAATCAGCCCCAGCATTTT. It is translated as CASSSGQLYSNQPQHF.

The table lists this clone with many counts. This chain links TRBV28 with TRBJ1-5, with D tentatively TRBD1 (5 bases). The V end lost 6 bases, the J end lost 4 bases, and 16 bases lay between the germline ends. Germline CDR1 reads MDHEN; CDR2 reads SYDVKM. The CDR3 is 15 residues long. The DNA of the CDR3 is TGTGCCAGCAGGCGCGGGGGGGGACGAAATCAGCCCCAGCATTTT. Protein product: CASRRGGGRNQPQHF. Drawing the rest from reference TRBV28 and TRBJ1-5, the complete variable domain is DVKVTQSSRYLVKRTGEKVFLECVQDMDHENMFWYRQDPGLGLRLIYFSYDVKMKEKGDIPEGYSVSREKKERFSLILESASTNQTSMYLCASRRGGGRNQPQHFGDGTRLSIL.

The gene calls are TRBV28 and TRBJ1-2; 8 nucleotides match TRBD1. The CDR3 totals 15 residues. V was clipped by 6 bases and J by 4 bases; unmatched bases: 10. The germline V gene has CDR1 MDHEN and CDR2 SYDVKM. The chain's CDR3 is CASRTSAGGLYGYTF. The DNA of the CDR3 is TGTGCCAGCAGGACCTCGGCAGGGGGCCTCTATGGCTACACCTTC.

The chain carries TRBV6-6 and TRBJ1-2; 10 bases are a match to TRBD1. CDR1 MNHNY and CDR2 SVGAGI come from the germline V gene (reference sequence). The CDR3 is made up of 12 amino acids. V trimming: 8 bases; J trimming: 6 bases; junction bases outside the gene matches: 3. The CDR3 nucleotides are TGTGCCAGCGGGGGGACAGGGGATGGCTACACCTTC. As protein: CASGGTGDGYTF.

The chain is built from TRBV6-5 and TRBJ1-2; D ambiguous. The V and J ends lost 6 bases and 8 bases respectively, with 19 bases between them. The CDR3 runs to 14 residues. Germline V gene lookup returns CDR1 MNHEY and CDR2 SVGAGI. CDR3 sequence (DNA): TGTGCCAGCAGCCTCCCTGCGCGTTCGGAGGGCTACACCTTC. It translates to CASSLPARSEGYTF.

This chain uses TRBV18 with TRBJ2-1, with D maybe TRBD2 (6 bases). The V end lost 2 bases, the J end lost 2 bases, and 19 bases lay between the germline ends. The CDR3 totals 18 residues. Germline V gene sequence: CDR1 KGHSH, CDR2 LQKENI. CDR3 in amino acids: CASSPGGGSVTAYNEQFF. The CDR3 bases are TGTGCCAGCTCACCAGGGGGAGGAAGCGTGACAGCCTACAATGAGCAGTTCTTC.

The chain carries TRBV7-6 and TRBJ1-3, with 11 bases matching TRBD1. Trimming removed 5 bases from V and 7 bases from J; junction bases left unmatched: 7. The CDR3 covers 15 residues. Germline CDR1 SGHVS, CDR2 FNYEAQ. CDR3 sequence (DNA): TGTGCCAGCAGCACCCGGACAGGGGGCGGCAACACCATATATTTT. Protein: CASSTRTGGGNTIYF.

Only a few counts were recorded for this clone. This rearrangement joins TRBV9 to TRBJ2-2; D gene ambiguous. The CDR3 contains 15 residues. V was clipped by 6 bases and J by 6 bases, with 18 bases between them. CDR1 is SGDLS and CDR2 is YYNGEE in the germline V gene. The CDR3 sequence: CASTRSTNTAGELFF. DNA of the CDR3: TGTGCCAGCACCCGTTCGACAAACACGGCCGGGGAGCTGTTTTTT.

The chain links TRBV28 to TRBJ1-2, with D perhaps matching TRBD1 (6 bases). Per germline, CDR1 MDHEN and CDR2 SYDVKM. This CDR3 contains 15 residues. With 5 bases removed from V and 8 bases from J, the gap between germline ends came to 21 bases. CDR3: CASSRNLRGGAGYTF. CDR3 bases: TGTGCCAGCAGTCGCAACCTAAGGGGGGGCGCGGGCTACACCTTC.

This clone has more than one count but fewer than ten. The CDR3 loop is CASSRLSGPSSYNEQFF. The CDR3 DNA reads as TGCGCCAGCAGCAGACTTAGCGGGCCGAGCTCCTACAATGAGCAGTTCTTC. The chain is built from TRBV4-1 and TRBJ2-1, with TRBD2 identical over 7 bases. Trimming cost V 5 bases and J 0 bases; bases outside gene matches: 10. Per germline, CDR1 MGHRA and CDR2 YSYEKL. There are 17 residues in the CDR3.